This T cell receptor beta chain emerged from a study of metastatic and nonmetastatic thyroid tumors. Study at large: Malignant thyroid and benign thyroid patients provided blood and tumor or nodule tissue whose repertoires were compared.

As for this clone: Antigen specificity is unknown.

Study-level results: When malignant thyroid tumors were compared with benign nodules, TCR beta diversity was reportedly significantly higher in the malignant tumors. This held in both blood and tumor samples.

Each patient went into thyroid surgery without having received any treatment. Authors' analysis steps: To classify distant metastasis in papillary thyroid cancer, a model was built from CDR3 differences across clinicopathological groups. TCRdb reassembled clones from the PCR reads with MiXCR. These V and J calls rely on TCRdb rather than the paper's analysis. The sample contains around 37,000 clones, 20% to 25% of which appear only once. The V and J ends lost 4 bases and 2 bases, in that order; junction bases with no gene match: 5. CDR3 length equals 14 residues. The germline V gene has CDR1 DFQATT and CDR2 SNEGSKA (reference sequence).

Material: tumor tissue. The chain recombines TRBV20-1 with TRBJ2-7; TRBD2 agrees at 10 bases. The clonotype was recovered from a female donor with papillary thyroid cancer or a benign thyroid nodule (not recorded which). Some clones in this sample may be carry-over from other donors' samples. The CDR3 bases are TGCAGTGCTAAGACTAGCGGGTCGGCCTACGAGCAGTACTTC. Protein: CSAKTSGSAYEQYF.